These 20 T cell receptor beta chains were all obtained from the same sample, sequenced in a study of cytomegalovirus exposure and HLA in healthy donors. The PCR used 60 Vbeta and 13 Jbeta primers. Clones were read by immunoSEQ multiplex PCR, and TCRdb kept only the in-frame ones, dropping some. The sample contains roughly 150,000 clones, 65% to 85% of which appear only once. The specimen sequenced was PBMCs. These receptors were collected from a middle-aged woman in good health and CMV-seropositive.

The chain uses TRBV4-3 and TRBJ2-1; 10 bases line up with TRBD2. V gave up 4 bases and J gave up 10 bases; unmatched junction bases: 10. CDR3 size: 15 residues. Germline loops: CDR1 LGHNA, CDR2 YSLEER. DNA for the CDR3: TGCGCCAGCAGCCCCCGGGTAGCGGGGGGTGGCGAGCAGTTCTTC. This gives the protein CASSPRVAGGGEQFF.

The chain links TRBV6-5 to TRBJ2-3; 12 nucleotides line up with TRBD2. The CDR3 has 15 amino acids. The ends lost 5 bases at V and 4 bases at J; junction bases unmatched: 4. The V gene's germline CDR1 is MNHEY and CDR2 SVGAGI. The chain's CDR3 is CASSRLAGAADTQYF. CDR3 coding DNA: TGTGCCAGCAGTCGACTAGCGGGAGCGGCAGATACGCAGTATTTT.

This sequence joins TRBV18 and TRBJ2-3; 9 nucleotides match TRBD2. CDR1 and CDR2 (germline): KGHSH, LQKENI. The CDR3 is 14 amino acids. With 8 bases clipped from V and 0 bases from J, the junction kept 3 bases outside the gene matches. The CDR3 coding sequence is TGTGCCAGCCTAAGCGGGGGGAGCACAGATACGCAGTATTTT. Amino acid sequence: CASLSGGSTDTQYF.

This rearrangement joins TRBV9 to TRBJ1-1, with 7 positions matching TRBD1. The CDR3 consists of 16 residues. Germline CDR1 and CDR2: SGDLS and YYNGEE. The V segment lost 4 bases and the J segment 3 bases; nucleotides outside the gene matches: 12. The CDR3 loop is CASSQAEGARDTEAFF. The CDR3 bases are TGTGCCAGCAGCCAGGCGGAGGGGGCTCGGGACACTGAAGCTTTCTTT.

This chain uses TRBV28 with TRBJ2-5; 14 bases match TRBD2. The V and J ends lost 5 bases and 3 bases, in that order; junction bases with no gene match: 2. This CDR3 contains 15 residues. Germline V gene data show CDR1 as MDHEN and CDR2 as SYDVKM. CDR3 in amino acids: CASSPTSGGEETQYF. In DNA form, the CDR3 reads TGTGCCAGCAGTCCGACTAGCGGGGGGGAAGAGACCCAGTACTTC.

The genes are TRBV27 and TRBJ2-5; 10 bases map to TRBD2. V dropped 6 bases and J dropped 1; count of bases not matched to a gene: 5. This CDR3 has 15 amino acids. Germline values: CDR1 MNHEY, CDR2 SMNVEV (reference sequence). In nucleotides, the CDR3 is TGTGCCAGCAGCTTAGGACTAGCGGCCCAAGAGACCCAGTACTTC. It translates to CASSLGLAAQETQYF.

The rearrangement links TRBV5-1 to TRBJ2-2, with TRBD1 matching 8 bases. V gave up 4 bases and J gave up 7 bases; unmatched junction bases: 6. Germline values: CDR1 SGHRS, CDR2 YFSETQ. The CDR3 totals 14 residues. The CDR3 DNA reads TGCGCCAGCAGCGCGACAGGGGCCGTCGGGGAGCTGTTTTTT. Residues: CASSATGAVGELFF.

The genes are TRBV5-1 and TRBJ1-2, with D possibly matching TRBD1 (5 bases). Germline lookup yields CDR1 SGHRS and CDR2 YFSETQ. Trimming cost V 3 bases and J 7 bases, with 16 bases left between them. The CDR3 spans 14 residues. The CDR3 spells CASSSGGGIGGYTF. The CDR3 DNA sequence: TGCGCCAGCAGCTCTGGTGGGGGGATCGGTGGCTACACCTTC.

The chain couples TRBV18 to TRBJ2-1; 8 bases align to TRBD2. Trimming took 0 bases from V and 0 from J; bases not matched to a gene: 13. This CDR3 has 20 residues. CDR1 and CDR2 from the germline V gene are KGHSH and LQKENI. The DNA of the CDR3 is TGTGCCAGCTCACCACCAGGGTTCGCGGGAGGAGGGAGCTCCTACAATGAGCAGTTCTTC. It translates to CASSPPGFAGGGSSYNEQFF.

The chain recombines TRBV28 with TRBJ1-2, with TRBD1 matching over 9 bases. Germline-derived CDR1 and CDR2 are MDHEN and SYDVKM. V lost 1 base and J lost 2; bases outside the gene matches: 8. The CDR3 contains 17 residues. CDR3 sequence: CASSLSYPGQGNYGYTF. In nucleotides, the CDR3 is TGTGCCAGCAGTTTATCGTACCCCGGACAGGGGAACTATGGCTACACCTTC.

The genes are TRBV28 and TRBJ1-5, with D possibly being TRBD1 (6 bases). The CDR3 length is 14 residues. CDR1 and CDR2 from the germline V gene are MDHEN and SYDVKM. Deletions cut 6 bases from V and 1 base from J, with 10 bases between. CDR3 DNA sequence: TGTGCCAGCAGCGTACAGGGAAGCAATCAGCCCCAGCATTTT. It specifies CASSVQGSNQPQHF.

This clone was detected only a few times. The chain combines TRBV5-1 with TRBJ2-7; maybe TRBD2 (6 bases). The CDR3 totals 14 residues. Trimming stripped 5 bases from V and 4 bases from J, with 16 bases between. CDR1 SGHRS and CDR2 YFSETQ come from the germline V gene. The CDR3 is CASRGDLYSYEQYF. CDR3 coding DNA: TGCGCCAGCAGAGGGGACTTATACTCATACGAGCAGTACTTC.

The genes are TRBV5-6 and TRBJ2-5; D uncertain. The J call may be wrong; the DNA end is better matched by TRBJ2-7. This CDR3 is 12 amino acids long. Germline V CDR1 and CDR2: SGHDT, YYEEEE. In DNA form, the CDR3 reads TGTGCCAGCAGCCTCACCCCCTACGAGCAGTACTTC. It yields the protein CASSLTPYEQYF.

As concerns this clone: A read error may account for a junction end that differs from germline. The gene calls are TRBV18 and TRBJ2-7, with TRBD1 matching over 8 bases. The CDR3 is 16 residues long. Per germline, CDR1 KGHSH and CDR2 LQKENI. The CDR3 DNA is TGTGCCAGCTCACACAAGGACAGGGTGATCTCCCACGAGCAGTACTTC. Amino acids: CASSHKDRVISHEQYF. Complete variable domain (other parts from reference TRBV18 and TRBJ2-7): NAGVMQNPRHLVRRRGQEARLRCSPMKGHSHVYWYRQLPEEGLKFMVYLQKENIIDESGMPKERFSAEFPKEGPSILRIQQVVRGDSAAYFCASSHKDRVISHEQYFGPGTRLTVT.

The chain has TRBV29-1 and TRBJ1-2; D is uncertain. The germline V and J ends were trimmed by 8 bases and 7 bases, with 20 bases remaining between them. Germline V CDR1 and CDR2: SQVTM, ANQGSEA. The CDR3 is 13 residues long. Here the CDR3 reads CSTRFEGYGGYTF. Written as DNA, the CDR3 is TGCAGCACCCGGTTCGAGGGTTACGGTGGCTACACCTTC. Together with reference TRBV29-1 and TRBJ1-2, the CDR3 gives the full variable domain: SAVISQKPSRDICQRGTSLTIQCQVDSQVTMMFWYRQQPGQSLTLIATANQGSEATYESGFVIDKFPISRPNLTFSTLTVSNMSPEDSSIYLCSTRFEGYGGYTFGSGTRLTVV.

The chain links TRBV7-9 to TRBJ2-3; 8 bases match TRBD1. This CDR3 has 15 amino acids. CDR1 and CDR2 (germline): SEHNR, FQNEAQ (reference sequence). With 5 bases clipped from V and 4 bases from J, the junction kept 8 bases outside the gene matches. DNA of the CDR3: TGTGCCAGCAGCCACCCTGACAGGGGAGCAGATACGCAGTATTTT. This translates into CASSHPDRGADTQYF.

V is TRBV29-1 and J is TRBJ1-1; 9 bases match TRBD1. V shed 7 bases, J shed 4 bases, and the junction held 1 base outside the gene matches. Looked up from germline, CDR1 is SQVTM and CDR2 is ANQGSEA. This CDR3 has 11 amino acids. The DNA of the CDR3 is TGCAGCGGGGGACAGGGCACTGAAGCTTTCTTT. Residues: CSGGQGTEAFF.

The J gene is TRBJ2-1, the V gene TRBV6-1; maybe TRBD1 (5 bases). The CDR3 totals 15 residues. Germline V gene sequence: CDR1 MNHNS, CDR2 SASEGT. V gave up 7 bases and J gave up 0 bases, with 13 bases separating them. CDR3 protein: CASKGQQGSYNEQFF. The CDR3 DNA reads as TGTGCCAGCAAGGGGCAACAAGGCTCCTACAATGAGCAGTTCTTC.

Only one count was recorded for this clone. J is TRBJ2-1 and V is TRBV5-1; 12 positions agree with TRBD2. In germline, CDR1 is SGHRS, CDR2 YFSETQ. This CDR3 is 16 amino acids long. V dropped 1 base and J dropped 7; count of bases not matched to a gene: 6. CDR3 protein: CASSLNLAGGGNEQFF. The CDR3 DNA follows: TGCGCCAGCAGCTTGAACCTAGCGGGAGGGGGGAATGAGCAGTTCTTC. The full variable domain, its missing parts supplied by reference TRBV5-1 and TRBJ2-1, is KAGVTQTPRYLIKTRGQQVTLSCSPISGHRSVSWYQQTPGQGLQFLFEYFSETQRNKGNFPGRFSGRQFSNSRSEMNVSTLELGDSALYLCASSLNLAGGGNEQFFGPGTRLTVL.

The genes are TRBV4-1 and TRBJ1-1, with D hard to call. From germline, CDR1 is MGHRA and CDR2 YSYEKL. This CDR3 has 18 amino acids. V gave up 0 bases and J gave up 3 bases, with 20 bases separating them. The CDR3 is CASSQDLGDVGLYTEAFF. CDR3 sequence (DNA): TGCGCCAGCAGCCAAGATCTGGGAGATGTGGGTTTGTACACTGAAGCTTTCTTT.